The sequence of this T cell receptor (beta chain) was determined in a study of cytomegalovirus exposure and HLA in healthy donors. The germline V gene has CDR1 MDHEN and CDR2 SYDVKM. The V and J ends lost 2 bases and 1 base respectively, with 5 bases between them. This CDR3 has 14 amino acids. Measured with immunoSEQ multiplex PCR; TCRdb has only the in-frame clones, and not every one. The sample shows 130,000 to 150,000 clones, 84% of them seen only once. The sequencing input was PBMCs. The receptor was isolated from a woman in her 30s in good health and CMV-seronegative. This chain connects TRBV28 to TRBJ1-4, with D unresolved. The CDR3 spells CASSLPQTNEKLFF. In DNA form, the CDR3 reads TGTGCCAGCAGTTTACCCCAAACTAATGAAAAACTGTTTTTT.